This T cell receptor beta chain was sequenced during a study of vaccination and CD4 T cells after COVID-19. For the study at large: Control cultures received a CEFX pool, an HIV-1 Nef pool, or no peptide.

Specified treatment: 10-day PBMC culture with coronavirus spike peptide pools or control peptides (ViraFEST assay). ViraFEST grew antigen-specific T cells using peptide pools, then sequenced TCRs. Losses at the gene ends were 6 bases for V and 4 bases for J; bases not matched to a gene: 6. CDR1 and CDR2 (germline): ENHRY, SYGVKD. This CDR3 is 14 amino acids long. At the Johns Hopkins FTIC core, DNA taken from cultured CD4+ T cells was sequenced by way of the Oncomine TCR Beta short-read assay. Someone extracted genomic DNA from cultured CD4+ T cells. MiXCR was run by TCRdb on the PCR reads, yielding one entry per CDR3 protein. The sample includes roughly 12,000 distinct CDR3 sequences, roughly 44% seen only once; the top ten take approximately 20%. This clonotype was detected only a few times. Antigen: not known.

The rearrangement links TRBV10-3 to TRBJ1-2; 9 nucleotides match TRBD1. Sequenced material: cultured CD4+ T cells from blood. The TCR comes from a human donor with COVID-19. For the CDR3, the DNA is TGTGCCATCAGGGTACAGGGGGCAGGCTATGGCTACACCTTC. Its protein is CAIRVQGAGYGYTF.